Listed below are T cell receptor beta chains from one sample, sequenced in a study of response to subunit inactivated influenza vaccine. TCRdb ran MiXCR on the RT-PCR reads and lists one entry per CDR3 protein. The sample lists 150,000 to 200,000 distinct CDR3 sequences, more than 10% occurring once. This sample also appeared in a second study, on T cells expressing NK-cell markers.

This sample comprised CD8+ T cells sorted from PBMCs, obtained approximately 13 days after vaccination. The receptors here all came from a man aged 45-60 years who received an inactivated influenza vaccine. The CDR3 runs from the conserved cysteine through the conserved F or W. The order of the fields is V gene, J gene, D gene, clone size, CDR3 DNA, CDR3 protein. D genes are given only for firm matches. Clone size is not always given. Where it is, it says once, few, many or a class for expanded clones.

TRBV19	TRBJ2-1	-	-	TGTGCCAGTAGTATGTACGGGGGCCGAGATTACAATGAGCAGTTCTTC	CASSMYGGRDYNEQFF
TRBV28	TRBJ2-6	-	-	TGTGCCAGCAGTTTTCGGGGACTTCCCTATGGGGCCAACGTCCTGACTTTC	CASSFRGLPYGANVLTF
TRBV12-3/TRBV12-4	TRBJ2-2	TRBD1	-	TGTGCCAGCAGCTCAACAGGGGTCGGTACCGGGGAGCTGTTTTTT	CASSSTGVGTGELFF
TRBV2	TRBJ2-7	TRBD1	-	TGTGCCAGCAGTGAGGCGACAGGGGGCTACGAGCAGTACTTC	CASSEATGGYEQYF
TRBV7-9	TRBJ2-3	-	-	TGTGCCAGTGAGTGGGGAGCAGATACGCAGTATTTT	CASEWGADTQYF
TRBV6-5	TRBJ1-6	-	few	TGTGCCAGCAGTTTTGCCGAAAATTCACCCCTCCACTTT	CASSFAENSPLHF
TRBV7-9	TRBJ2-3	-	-	TGTGCCAGCAGCTTAGTTGGGGACCCCCTCACAGATACGCAGTATTTT	CASSLVGDPLTDTQYF
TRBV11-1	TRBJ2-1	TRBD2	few	TGTGCCAGCAGCTTAGTCCTGCCTAGCGGGAACAATGAGCAGTTCTTC	CASSLVLPSGNNEQFF
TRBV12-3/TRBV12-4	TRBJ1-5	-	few	TGTGCCAGCAGTTTATGGGGGCGCGCTCAGCCCCAGCATTTT	CASSLWGRAQPQHF
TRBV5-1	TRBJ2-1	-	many	TGCGCCAGCAGCTTGGACCTGGCCAATGAGCAGTTCTTC	CASSLDLANEQFF
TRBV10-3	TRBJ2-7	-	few	TGTGCCATCAGTGACCCCACGGCTGCGAGCTCCTACGAGCAGTACTTC	CAISDPTAASSYEQYF